Below are 8 T cell receptor beta chains sequenced from a single sample in a study of human T cells and chemical hapten exposure. TCRdb used MiXCR to reprocess the RACE reads, holding one entry per CDR3 protein. The table includes 55,000 to 80,000 distinct CDR3 sequences, approximately 11% detected once. The time point denotes: patch test 3, about 24 weeks after DPC sensitization. Treatment defined: therapeutic diphenylcyclopropenone sensitization with weekly scalp DPC. This sample comprised whole blood, obtained in connection with sensitization to the hapten diphenylcyclopropenone (DPC). The receptors derive from a woman aged 25 to 45 with alopecia areata. Some clones in this sample may be carry-over from other donors' samples.

In its sample, this clonotype was seen a few times. The V and J genes are TRBV12-3 or TRBV12-4 and TRBJ2-2, with 12 bases that match TRBD2. The CDR3 has 17 amino acids. V lost 6 bases and J lost 2; bases outside the gene matches: 7. CDR3 sequence reads: CASSRRLAGANTGELFF. In DNA form, the CDR3 reads TGTGCCAGCAGCAGAAGACTAGCGGGGGCCAACACCGGGGAGCTGTTTTTT.

The rearrangement links TRBV12-3 or TRBV12-4 to TRBJ2-4; D is perhaps TRBD1 (6 bases). The V end was cut by 5 bases, the J end by 8 bases, with 10 bases between. The CDR3 consists of 12 residues. The CDR3 DNA is TGTGCCAGCAGTCACCAGGGGTACATTCAGTACTTC. Amino acids: CASSHQGYIQYF.

This clonotype has a handful of counts. The CDR3 bases are TGTGCCTGGAGTTTGGCAGGAAATCAGCCCCAGCATTTT. Translated: CAWSLAGNQPQHF. The chain recombines TRBV30 with TRBJ1-5; D gene unclear. The V end was cut by 2 bases, the J end by 4 bases, with 9 bases between. CDR1 is GTSNPN and CDR2 is SVGIG in the germline V gene (reference sequence). The CDR3 loop spans 13 amino acids.

The chain recombines TRBV12-3 or TRBV12-4 with TRBJ1-2, with D hard to call. CDR3 length: 13 residues. The germline V and J ends were trimmed by 1 base and 5 bases, with 8 bases remaining between them. The CDR3 reads CASSLGGGYGYTF. The CDR3 DNA sequence: TGTGCCAGCAGTTTAGGGGGTGGGTATGGCTACACCTTC.

This clonotype has a handful of counts. The chain recombines TRBV29-1 with TRBJ2-7; 8 bases line up with TRBD2. Germline loops: CDR1 SQVTM, CDR2 ANQGSEA. This CDR3 is 13 amino acids long. With V trimmed by 6 bases and J by 2 bases, 6 bases remained unmatched. The CDR3: CSVRTSGTYEQYF. The CDR3 bases are TGCAGCGTCCGAACTAGCGGCACCTACGAGCAGTACTTC.

There are many counts of this clonotype. V usage is TRBV5-1 and J usage is TRBJ1-1; weak D call: TRBD1 (5 bases). The V gene lost 3 bases and the J gene lost 5 bases, with 17 bases spanning the gap. This CDR3 has 15 residues. CDR1 is SGHRS, CDR2 YFSETQ, per germline. The CDR3 loop reads CASSYSTSWGTEAFF. CDR3 coding DNA: TGCGCCAGCAGCTATAGTACTTCCTGGGGGACTGAAGCTTTCTTT.

The chain couples TRBV6-6 to TRBJ1-6, with D perhaps matching TRBD1 (5 bases). This CDR3 contains 15 residues. Germline V lookup: CDR1 MNHNY, CDR2 SVGAGI (reference sequence). V lost 8 bases, J lost 0 bases, and 11 bases lay in between. The CDR3 DNA is TGTGCCAGCCGGGGGGGGAGCTCCTATAATTCACCCCTCCACTTT. Amino acids: CASRGGSSYNSPLHF.

This clonotype appeared many times. V gene TRBV20-1 combines with J gene TRBJ1-3, with no clear D. With 1 base removed from V and 0 bases from J, the gap between germline ends came to 1 base. Germline values: CDR1 DFQATT, CDR2 SNEGSKA (reference sequence). The CDR3 covers 12 residues. CDR3 loop: CSARVSGNTIYF. CDR3 bases: TGCAGTGCTAGAGTCTCTGGAAACACCATATATTTT.